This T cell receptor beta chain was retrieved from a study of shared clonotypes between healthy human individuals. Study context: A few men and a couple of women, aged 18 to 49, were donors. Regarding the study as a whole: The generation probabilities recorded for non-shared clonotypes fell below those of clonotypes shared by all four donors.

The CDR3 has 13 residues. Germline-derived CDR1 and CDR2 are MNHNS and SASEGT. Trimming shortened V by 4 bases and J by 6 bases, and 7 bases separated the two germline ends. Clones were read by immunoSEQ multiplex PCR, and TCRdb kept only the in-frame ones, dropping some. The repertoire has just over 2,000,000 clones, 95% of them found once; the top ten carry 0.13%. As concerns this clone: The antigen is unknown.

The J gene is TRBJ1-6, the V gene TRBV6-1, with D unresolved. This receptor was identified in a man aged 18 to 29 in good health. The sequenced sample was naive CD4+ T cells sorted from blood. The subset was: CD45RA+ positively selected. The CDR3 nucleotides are TGTGCCAGCAGTGGGACGACTAATTCACCCCTCCACTTT. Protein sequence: CASSGTTNSPLHF.